A single sample is the source of the 6 T cell receptor beta chains below, sequenced in a study of blood T cell repertoires in COVID-19. Here immunoSEQ multiplex PCR was the method, and the copy in TCRdb shows in-frame clones only, minus some. This sample has about 190,000 clones, with just under 85% found just once. Sequencing used peripheral blood. These receptors originate from a woman aged 70 to 79 with active or convalescent COVID-19.

The gene calls are TRBV11-2 and TRBJ2-7; no definite D call. The CDR3 spans 11 residues. In germline, CDR1 is SGHAT, CDR2 FQNNGV. Trimming shortened V by 5 bases and J by 2 bases, and 4 bases separated the two germline ends. This CDR3 is CASSLTYEQYF. The CDR3 DNA follows: TGTGCCAGCAGCCTAACCTACGAGCAGTACTTC.

The V and J genes are TRBV5-1 and TRBJ2-1; the match to TRBD1 covers 10 bases. The V gene's germline CDR1 is SGHRS and CDR2 YFSETQ. This CDR3 comprises 15 residues. Unmatched junction bases numbered 2, after V lost 0 bases and J lost 5 bases. The CDR3 region is CASSLVGTGDNEQFF. The CDR3 coding sequence is TGCGCCAGCAGCTTGGTAGGGACAGGGGACAATGAGCAGTTCTTC.

This sequence joins TRBV5-1 and TRBJ2-7; D is perhaps TRBD2 (6 bases). V lost 3 bases and J lost 0, with 13 bases in between. The CDR3 has 15 amino acids. In germline, CDR1 is SGHRS, CDR2 YFSETQ. The DNA of the CDR3 is TGCGCCAGCAGCTCAAGCGGGCTTAGCTCCTACGAGCAGTACTTC. It specifies CASSSSGLSSYEQYF.

The chain is built from TRBV11-3 and TRBJ2-1; D may be TRBD2 (5 bases). Germline lookup yields CDR1 SGHNT and CDR2 YENEEA. The CDR3 spans 13 residues. Trimming left V 1 base short and J 8 bases short, with 9 bases between. The CDR3 is CASSLGLRDEQFF. CDR3 in DNA: TGTGCCAGCAGCTTAGGTTTGAGGGATGAGCAGTTCTTC.

This clone turned up a few times. J is TRBJ1-2 and V is TRBV9; 7 bases are shared with TRBD1. This CDR3 is built from 15 residues. V lost 3 bases, J lost 5 bases, and 10 bases stayed unmatched. Per the germline V gene, CDR1 is SGDLS and CDR2 is YYNGEE. In nucleotides, the CDR3 is TGTGCCAGCAGCGCAGGATCGGGACAGCAATATGGCTACACCTTC. The encoded protein is CASSAGSGQQYGYTF. Complete variable domain (other parts from reference TRBV9 and TRBJ1-2): DSGVTQTPKHLITATGQRVTLRCSPRSGDLSVYWYQQSLDQGLQFLIQYYNGEERAKGNILERFSAQQFPDLHSELNLSSLELGDSALYFCASSAGSGQQYGYTFGSGTRLTVV.

The chain has TRBV6-5 and TRBJ1-3; no firm D call. Trimming took off 5 bases at V and 4 bases at J, with 15 bases between the two ends. The germline V gene has CDR1 MNHEY and CDR2 SVGAGI. The CDR3 totals 15 residues. Here the CDR3 reads CASSTSGNDGNTIYF. In nucleotides, the CDR3 is TGTGCCAGCAGTACCTCCGGGAACGACGGAAACACCATATATTTT.